Below, one T cell receptor beta chain is given with its context. The antigen is undetermined. This CDR3 region has 16 residues. The germline gives CDR1 SSHAT, CDR2 FNYEAQ (reference sequence). Losses at the gene ends were 5 bases for V and 1 base for J; bases not matched to a gene: 8. The data stem from a study of identical twins. The study, taken as a whole, reports: Fewer insertions marked abundant cord blood beta clonotypes; young adult naive trended weakly, memory not at all.

TCRdb itself ran the 5' RACE reads through MiXCR, one entry per CDR3 protein. Of over 500,000 distinct CDR3 sequences in the sample, 20% to 25% were seen once. The same sample was also used in a study of T cells expressing NK-cell markers. From that paper: Researchers got TCR beta repertoires out of sorted CD3+CD56+NKG2C+, CD3+CD56+NKG2C- and CD3+CD56-NKG2C+ T cells.

Sequenced material: CD4+ T cells sorted from blood. The source is a young woman in good health. The rearrangement links TRBV7-7 to TRBJ2-3; 8 bases match TRBD2. CDR3 sequence reads: CASSKSGRGGTDTQYF. CDR3 sequence (DNA): TGTGCCAGCAGCAAAAGCGGGAGAGGGGGCACAGATACGCAGTATTTT. Together with reference TRBV7-7 and TRBJ2-3, the CDR3 gives the full variable domain: GAGVSQSPRYKVTKRGQDVTLRCDPISSHATLYWYQQALGQGPEFLTYFNYEAQPDKSGLPSDRFSAERPEGSISTLTIQRTEQRDSAMYRCASSKSGRGGTDTQYFGPGTRLTVL.